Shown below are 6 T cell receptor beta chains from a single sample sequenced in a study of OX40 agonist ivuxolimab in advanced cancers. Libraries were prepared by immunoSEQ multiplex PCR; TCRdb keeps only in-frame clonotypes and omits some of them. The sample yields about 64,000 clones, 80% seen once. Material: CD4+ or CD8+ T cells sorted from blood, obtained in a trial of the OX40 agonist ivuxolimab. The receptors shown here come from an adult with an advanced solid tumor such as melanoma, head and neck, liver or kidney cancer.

The CDR3 reads CASSLDRGTDTQYF. As DNA, the CDR3 is TGTGCCAGCAGCCTGGACAGGGGCACAGATACGCAGTATTTT. This chain uses TRBV11-2 with TRBJ2-3, with 8 positions matching TRBD1. CDR1 and CDR2 from the germline V gene are SGHAT and FQNNGV. This CDR3 has 14 amino acids. V shed 5 bases, J shed 1 base, and the junction held 2 bases outside the gene matches.

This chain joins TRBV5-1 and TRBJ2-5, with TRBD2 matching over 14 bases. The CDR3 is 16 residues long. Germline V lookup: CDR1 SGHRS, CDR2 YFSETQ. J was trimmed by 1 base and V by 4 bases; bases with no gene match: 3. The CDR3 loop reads CASSPGLAGAQETQYF. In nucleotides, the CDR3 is TGCGCCAGCAGCCCGGGACTAGCGGGGGCCCAAGAGACCCAGTACTTC. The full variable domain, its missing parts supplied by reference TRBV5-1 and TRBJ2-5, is KAGVTQTPRYLIKTRGQQVTLSCSPISGHRSVSWYQQTPGQGLQFLFEYFSETQRNKGNFPGRFSGRQFSNSRSEMNVSTLELGDSALYLCASSPGLAGAQETQYFGPGTRLLVL.

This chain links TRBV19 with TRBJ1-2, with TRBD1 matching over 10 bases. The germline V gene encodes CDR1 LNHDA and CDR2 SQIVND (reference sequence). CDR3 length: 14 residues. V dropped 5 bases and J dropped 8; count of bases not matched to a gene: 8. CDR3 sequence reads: CASSSRQGARGYTF. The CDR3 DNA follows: TGTGCCAGTAGTTCCCGACAGGGGGCTAGGGGCTACACCTTC.

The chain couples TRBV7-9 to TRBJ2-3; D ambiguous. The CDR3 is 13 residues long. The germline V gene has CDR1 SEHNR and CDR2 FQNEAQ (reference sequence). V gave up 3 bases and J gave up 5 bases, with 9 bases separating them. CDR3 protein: CASSFREVDTQYF. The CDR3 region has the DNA TGTGCCAGCAGCTTCCGTGAAGTAGATACGCAGTATTTT.

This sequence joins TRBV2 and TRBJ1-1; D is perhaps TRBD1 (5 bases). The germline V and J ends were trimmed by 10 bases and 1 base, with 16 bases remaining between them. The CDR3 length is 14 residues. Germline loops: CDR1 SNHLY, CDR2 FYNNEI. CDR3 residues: CAIQSGVRNTEAFF. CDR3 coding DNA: TGTGCCATCCAATCGGGGGTGAGGAACACTGAAGCTTTCTTT.

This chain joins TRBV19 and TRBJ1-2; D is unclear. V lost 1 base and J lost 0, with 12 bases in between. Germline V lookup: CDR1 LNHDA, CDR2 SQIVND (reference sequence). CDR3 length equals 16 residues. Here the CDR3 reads CASSIASGGANYGYTF. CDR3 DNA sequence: TGTGCCAGTAGTATAGCCTCGGGCGGTGCTAACTATGGCTACACCTTC.